These T cell receptor beta chains were read from a single sample in a study of T cells in Graves' hyperthyroidism and ophthalmopathy. TCRdb recomputed calls from the multiplex PCR reads with MiXCR, one row per CDR3 protein. The sample includes under 300,000 distinct CDR3 sequences, around 15% of them seen just once. Sequences were obtained from blood. The receptors here all came from a woman aged 45-60 years with Graves' hyperthyroidism that later progressed to Graves' ophthalmopathy. Each CDR3 is given with its conserved first and last residue. The D gene is left open where the match is weak. Clone sizes are given selectively: once, few, many, or a class where the clone is expanded.

V	J	D	size	CDR3	DNA
TRBV27	TRBJ2-7	TRBD2	many	CASRTTIIAGEQYF	TGTGCCAGCAGGACTACGATTATAGCGGGGGAGCAGTACTTC
TRBV27	TRBJ2-7	TRBD2	many	CASSRLAGELGEQYF	TGTGCCAGCAGTCGGCTAGCGGGAGAACTGGGGGAGCAGTACTTC
TRBV20-1	TRBJ2-5	.	.	CSAASATEETQYF	TGCAGTGCTGCTTCGGCTACGGAAGAGACCCAGTACTTC
TRBV28	TRBJ2-2	.	many	CASSLFAGKGTGELFF	TGTGCCAGCAGTTTATTCGCAGGGAAGGGGACCGGGGAGCTGTTTTTT
TRBV5-1	TRBJ2-5	TRBD2	many	CASSKGIAGEGRETQYF	TGCGCCAGCAGCAAGGGTATAGCGGGAGAGGGGAGAGAGACCCAGTACTTC
TRBV27	TRBJ2-7	.	many	CASSLDARTVYEQYF	TGTGCCAGCAGTTTAGACGCTCGGACAGTCTACGAGCAGTACTTC
TRBV2	TRBJ1-1	TRBD1	many	CASSLDREDTEAFF	TGTGCCAGCAGCCTAGACAGGGAGGACACTGAAGCTTTCTTT
TRBV5-1	TRBJ2-3	.	many	CASSLGTLSTDTQYF	TGCGCCAGCAGCTTGGGGACTCTCAGCACAGATACGCAGTATTTT
TRBV3-1	TRBJ1-4	.	many	CASSQETGYNEKLFF	TGTGCCAGCAGCCAAGAGACAGGATATAATGAAAAACTGTTTTTT
TRBV20-1	TRBJ1-5	.	many	CSAVDSPSNQPQHF	TGCAGTGCCGTGGACAGCCCTAGCAATCAGCCCCAGCATTTT
TRBV27	TRBJ2-7	TRBD2	many	CASGSLAGGAYEQYF	TGTGCCAGCGGAAGCCTAGCGGGAGGGGCCTACGAGCAGTACTTC
TRBV3-1	TRBJ2-1	.	many	CASSQVNAHEQFF	TGTGCCAGCAGCCAAGTGAACGCCCATGAGCAGTTCTTC
TRBV9	TRBJ2-1	TRBD1	.	CASSVGQGHNEQFF	TGTGCCAGCAGCGTGGGACAGGGGCACAATGAGCAGTTCTTC
TRBV7-3	TRBJ2-1	TRBD1	.	CASSLSAQGNNEQFF	TGTGCCAGCAGCTTAAGTGCACAGGGGAACAATGAGCAGTTCTTC
TRBV20-1	TRBJ2-7	TRBD1	many	CSALNRDRLYEQYF	TGCAGTGCGCTAAACCGGGACAGACTCTACGAGCAGTACTTC
TRBV5-1	TRBJ2-5	TRBD2	few	CASTPGLAGVETQYF	TGCGCCAGCACTCCGGGATTAGCGGGAGTGGAGACCCAGTACTTC
TRBV11-3	TRBJ1-5	TRBD1	many	CASSLVPDRGGDPSQHF	TGTGCCAGCAGCTTAGTCCCGGACAGGGGAGGAGATCCTTCCCAGCATTTT
TRBV28	TRBJ1-2	TRBD1	many	CASGSDRNKDGYTF	TGTGCCAGCGGTTCGGACAGGAATAAAGATGGCTACACCTTC
TRBV5-1	TRBJ2-3	.	many	CASRQTTYTDTQYF	TGCGCCAGCCGACAGACGACATACACAGATACGCAGTATTTT
TRBV9	TRBJ1-3	.	.	CASSVGGTSGNTIYF	TGTGCCAGCAGCGTAGGAGGGACATCGGGAAACACCATATATTTT
TRBV2	TRBJ2-3	.	many	CASREIKSSTDTQYF	TGTGCCAGCAGAGAGATCAAGTCTAGCACAGATACGCAGTATTTT
TRBV6-1	TRBJ1-4	TRBD1	few	CASSRLGTGRREEKLFF	TGTGCCAGCAGCCGTCTCGGGACAGGGCGGAGGGAGGAAAAACTGTTTTTT
TRBV12-3/TRBV12-4	TRBJ2-6	.	many	CASSLRGRPSGANVLTF	TGTGCCAGCAGTTTAAGGGGCAGACCCTCTGGGGCCAACGTCCTGACTTTC
TRBV7-9	TRBJ2-7	.	many	CASSVMALGEQYF	TGTGCCAGCAGCGTTATGGCCCTCGGCGAGCAGTACTTC
TRBV7-9	TRBJ1-2	.	many	CASSVLGPRGHGYTF	TGTGCCAGCAGTGTATTGGGACCGAGGGGTCATGGCTACACCTTC
TRBV7-2	TRBJ2-5	.	once	CASSLVVGEMAQYF	TGTGCCAGCAGCTTAGTGGTCGGAGAGATGGCCCAGTACTTC
TRBV2	TRBJ1-1	.	few	CASLPQTGITEAFF	TGTGCCAGTCTTCCCCAAACCGGGATCACTGAAGCTTTCTTT
TRBV20-1	TRBJ1-3	.	many	CSAKEDLFSGNTIYF	TGCAGTGCTAAAGAGGACCTTTTCTCTGGAAACACCATATATTTT
TRBV3-1	TRBJ2-7	.	many	CASSQMRFSYEQYF	TGTGCCAGCAGCCAGATGCGGTTCTCCTACGAGCAGTACTTC
TRBV29-1	TRBJ2-3	TRBD1	.	CSAARRDSNTDTQYF	TGCAGCGCCGCACGACGGGACAGTAACACAGATACGCAGTATTTT
TRBV20-1	TRBJ1-1	.	many	CSARSGAWNTEAFF	TGCAGTGCTAGGTCAGGGGCATGGAACACTGAAGCTTTCTTT
TRBV7-8	TRBJ2-3	TRBD2	many	CASSSEYSGGTDTQYF	TGTGCCAGCAGCTCTGAATACAGCGGGGGCACAGATACGCAGTATTTT